One sample yielded the 18 T cell receptor beta chains listed below, sequenced in a study of blood T cell repertoires in COVID-19. Clones were sequenced by immunoSEQ multiplex PCR, and TCRdb holds only the in-frame ones, with some missing. This table has 150,000 to 160,000 clones, about 80% appearing once. The sequencing input was peripheral blood. The receptors derive from a woman aged 60-70 years with acute or convalescent COVID-19.

This clone was seen a single time. V usage is TRBV2 and J usage is TRBJ1-1; D might be TRBD1 (6 bases). The V end lost 8 bases, the J end lost 0 bases, and 13 bases lay between the germline ends. The CDR3 sequence is 14 residues long. CDR1 and CDR2 (germline): SNHLY, FYNNEI. CDR3 nucleotides: TGTGCCAGCTTATATTACAGGGTGAACACTGAAGCTTTCTTT. Its translation: CASLYYRVNTEAFF.

V gene TRBV4-1 combines with J gene TRBJ1-2; the match to TRBD1 covers 8 bases. V trimming: 0 bases; J trimming: 6 bases; junction bases outside the gene matches: 12. CDR1 and CDR2 from the germline V gene are MGHRA and YSYEKL. There are 17 residues in the CDR3. This CDR3 is CASSQEPGQGIYNGYTF. The CDR3, as DNA: TGCGCCAGCAGCCAAGAACCAGGACAGGGAATTTATAATGGCTACACCTTC.

J is TRBJ1-2 and V is TRBV16, with D possibly being TRBD1 (5 bases). Germline V lookup: CDR1 KGHSY, CDR2 FQNENV. CDR3 size: 14 residues. Between the trimmed V and J ends, which lost 0 bases and 7 bases, there was a span of 12 bases. CDR3 amino acids: CASSQSGGVGGYTF. The CDR3, as DNA: TGTGCCAGCAGCCAATCAGGAGGGGTAGGTGGCTACACCTTC.

About this clone: Just one base apart from a much larger clone, this may be a read error. The chain uses TRBV6-5 and TRBJ1-2, with D possibly being TRBD1 (6 bases). The germline V gene has CDR1 MNHEY and CDR2 SVGAGI. The CDR3 contains 13 residues. Trimming cost V 6 bases and J 2 bases, with 10 bases left between them. The CDR3 DNA is TGTGCCAGCAGCCAAACAGGGAACTATGGCTACACCTTC. Encoded protein: CASSQTGNYGYTF.

This clone was counted a single time. The rearrangement joins TRBV18 to TRBJ1-3, with D possibly TRBD1 on 5 matching bases. CDR1 is KGHSH and CDR2 is LQKENI in the germline V gene. The length of the CDR3 is 14 residues. The V end lost 0 bases, the J end lost 4 bases, and 7 bases lay between the germline ends. CDR3 protein: CASSPPGVGNTIYF. The CDR3 nucleotides are TGTGCCAGCTCACCACCAGGGGTCGGAAACACCATATATTTT. The variable domain in full, completed from reference TRBV18 and TRBJ1-3, reads NAGVMQNPRHLVRRRGQEARLRCSPMKGHSHVYWYRQLPEEGLKFMVYLQKENIIDESGMPKERFSAEFPKEGPSILRIQQVVRGDSAAYFCASSPPGVGNTIYFGEGSWLTVV.

This chain joins TRBV7-9 and TRBJ1-4; a weak D match, TRBD1 (5 bases). Germline loops: CDR1 SEHNR, CDR2 FQNEAQ (reference sequence). The V end lost 5 bases, the J end lost 4 bases, and 17 bases lay between the germline ends. This CDR3 is built from 16 residues. Here the CDR3 reads CASSHFAGRGNEKLFF. The CDR3 region has the DNA TGTGCCAGCAGCCACTTTGCGGGACGCGGTAATGAAAAACTGTTTTTT. Looking up the rest from reference TRBV7-9 and TRBJ1-4 gives the full variable domain: DTGVSQNPRHKITKRGQNVTFRCDPISEHNRLYWYRQTLGQGPEFLTYFQNEAQLEKSRLLSDRFSAERPKGSFSTLEIQRTEQGDSAMYLCASSHFAGRGNEKLFFGSGTQLSVL.

This clone occurred once. The rearrangement links TRBV30 to TRBJ1-1, with TRBD1 matching over 7 bases. CDR3 length equals 16 residues. Germline CDR1 is GTSNPN and CDR2 is SVGIG (reference sequence). The CDR3 DNA reads TGTGCTGGAGGGCCCAGGGGGGCTGCCATGAACACTGAAGCTTTCTTT. Its protein is CAGGPRGAAMNTEAFF.

This CDR3 is CASSIEGTGGLSYEQYF. Written as DNA, the CDR3 is TGTGCCAGCAGTATAGAGGGGACAGGGGGCCTATCCTACGAGCAGTACTTC. This rearrangement joins TRBV2 to TRBJ2-7; 12 bases match TRBD1. CDR1 is SNHLY and CDR2 is FYNNEI in the germline V gene. The CDR3 covers 17 residues. Unmatched junction bases numbered 9, after V lost 5 bases and J lost 1 base.

The chain couples TRBV7-9 to TRBJ2-1; the match to TRBD2 covers 7 bases. The trim removed 1 base at V and 11 bases at J, leaving 8 bases unmatched. The V gene's germline CDR1 is SEHNR and CDR2 FQNEAQ (reference sequence). The CDR3 has 14 residues. The CDR3 sequence is CASSLDGTTRKQFF. CDR3 bases: TGTGCCAGCAGCTTAGACGGGACTACCCGTAAGCAGTTCTTC. Complete variable domain (other parts from reference TRBV7-9 and TRBJ2-1): DTGVSQNPRHKITKRGQNVTFRCDPISEHNRLYWYRQTLGQGPEFLTYFQNEAQLEKSRLLSDRFSAERPKGSFSTLEIQRTEQGDSAMYLCASSLDGTTRKQFFGPGTRLTVL.

The chain recombines TRBV29-1 with TRBJ1-1; 11 positions agree with TRBD1. The CDR3 has 17 residues. J was trimmed by 1 base and V by 4 bases; bases with no gene match: 11. Germline assignment: CDR1 SQVTM and CDR2 ANQGSEA. The CDR3 region is CSVGGLDRGRPNTEAFF. CDR3 nucleotides: TGCAGCGTTGGAGGTCTGGACAGGGGGCGACCGAACACTGAAGCTTTCTTT.

CDR3 in amino acids: CASSQRSGGGSDTQYF. In DNA form, the CDR3 reads TGCGCCAGCAGCCAAAGGAGCGGGGGTGGATCAGATACGCAGTATTTT. The chain recombines TRBV4-1 with TRBJ2-3, with TRBD2 matching 8 bases. The CDR3 extends over 16 amino acids. V shed 2 bases and J 4 bases; nucleotides not matched to a gene: 8. Per germline, CDR1 MGHRA and CDR2 YSYEKL.

The chain employs TRBV19 and TRBJ2-1; 11 bases agree with TRBD1. With 7 bases clipped from V and 8 bases from J, the junction kept 4 bases outside the gene matches. The CDR3 has 13 residues. Germline CDR1 LNHDA, CDR2 SQIVND (reference sequence). In DNA, the CDR3 is TGTGCCAGTATCGGGACAGGGGGACATGAGCAGTTCTTC. This codes for CASIGTGGHEQFF.

The rearrangement joins TRBV5-1 to TRBJ2-1; 8 nucleotides line up with TRBD2. With V trimmed by 4 bases and J by 4 bases, 7 bases remained unmatched. CDR3 size: 15 residues. Looked up from germline, CDR1 is SGHRS and CDR2 is YFSETQ. As DNA, the CDR3 is TGCGCCAGCAGCGCCTTTGGCGGGGGGTACAATGAGCAGTTCTTC. Its translation: CASSAFGGGYNEQFF.

The genes are TRBV5-1 and TRBJ1-4; a weak D match, TRBD1 (6 bases). Trimming left V 4 bases short and J 4 bases short, with 11 bases between. Germline V gives CDR1 SGHRS, CDR2 YFSETQ. CDR3 length: 14 residues. Here the CDR3 reads CASSTGTNNEKLFF. CDR3 nucleotides: TGCGCCAGCAGCACCGGGACAAATAATGAAAAACTGTTTTTT.

The chain has TRBV3-1 (or the pseudogene TRBV3-2) and TRBJ1-1; 7 nucleotides agree with TRBD1. Germline assignment: CDR1 LGHDT and CDR2 YNNKEL (reference sequence). The CDR3 extends over 14 amino acids. Trimming removed 4 bases from V and 4 bases from J; junction bases left unmatched: 6. The CDR3 DNA reads TGTGCCAGCAGCCGACAGGGAGAGGGCACTGAAGCTTTCTTT. Translated, it gives CASSRQGEGTEAFF.

This clone was recorded only once. The rearrangement uses TRBV7-9 and TRBJ1-2, with 7 nucleotides matching TRBD1. This CDR3 is 15 amino acids long. The V and J ends lost 5 bases and 3 bases, in that order; junction bases with no gene match: 9. Germline-derived CDR1 and CDR2 are SEHNR and FQNEAQ (reference sequence). The CDR3 DNA sequence: TGTGCCAGCAGCCCGCGGACAGGAAGGGACTATGGCTACACCTTC. This encodes CASSPRTGRDYGYTF. The whole variable domain, filled in from reference TRBV7-9 and TRBJ1-2, reads DTGVSQNPRHKITKRGQNVTFRCDPISEHNRLYWYRQTLGQGPEFLTYFQNEAQLEKSRLLSDRFSAERPKGSFSTLEIQRTEQGDSAMYLCASSPRTGRDYGYTFGSGTRLTVV.

The chain links TRBV28 to TRBJ1-3, with TRBD1 identical over 8 bases. V dropped 2 bases and J dropped 4; count of bases not matched to a gene: 7. The V gene's germline CDR1 is MDHEN and CDR2 SYDVKM. The CDR3 is 16 residues long. As DNA, the CDR3 is TGTGCCAGCAGTTTAAGGCAGGGGGCGGTAGGAAACACCATATATTTT. Translating it yields CASSLRQGAVGNTIYF. Variable domain in full (rest from reference TRBV28 and TRBJ1-3): DVKVTQSSRYLVKRTGEKVFLECVQDMDHENMFWYRQDPGLGLRLIYFSYDVKMKEKGDIPEGYSVSREKKERFSLILESASTNQTSMYLCASSLRQGAVGNTIYFGEGSWLTVV.

The rearrangement uses TRBV15 and TRBJ1-6; perhaps TRBD1 as D (5 bases). Trimming left V 0 bases short and J 9 bases short, with 6 bases between. The germline V gene has CDR1 LNHNV and CDR2 YYDKDF (reference sequence). The CDR3 covers 13 residues. CDR3 protein: CATSRDRGSPLHF. The DNA for the CDR3 is TGTGCCACCAGCAGAGATAGGGGTTCACCCCTCCACTTT.